What follows is one TCR beta chain and its context. This clonotype came up a few times. The clone's antigen remains unknown. No base-level quality is on record; no much larger clone is a single base apart. PBMCs were isolated by Ficoll-Paque density gradient centrifugation. This record comes from a study of T-cell memory formation after mild COVID-19 (dated by TCRdb to about 2021). Describing the broader study: TCR sequence clusters from the two donors were found to be largely donor specific. In a couple of donors, T-cell clones that expanded and contracted after mild COVID-19 were tracked by sequencing TCRalpha and TCRbeta repertoires over time. The cohort was made up of two young adult volunteers, one female and one male, who were previously healthy.

Reading the germline V gene gives CDR1 SGHTA and CDR2 FQGNSA. Between the V and J ends, shortened by 1 base and 4 bases respectively, the junction contains 14 bases. CDR3 length: 16 amino acids, cysteine to phenylalanine. Only the CDR3 part of the read is kept: 48 bases, read in frame from the first base. The run used an Illumina NovaSeq 6000. TCRalpha and TCRbeta cDNA libraries were constructed by 5'RACE with constant-segment primers, with sample barcodes and unique molecular identifiers being introduced. Trizol reagent was used to extract RNA from every sample. The libraries were amplified in two PCR steps, and the second step added a second sample barcode and Illumina TruSeq adapters. Sequencing of the libraries was done on an Illumina NovaSeq, producing 2 x 150 bp paired-end reads. The authors processed their data as follows. Reads were demultiplexed and collapsed into UMI-guided consensus sequences with migec v1.2.7. Using mixcr v2.1.11, the UMI consensuses were aligned to TRA and TRB V and J templates and assembled into clonotypes. Clonotypes were classified as expanded or contracted when called significant by both edgeR and NoisET, with noise models trained on biological replicates. For edgeR calls, the thresholds were a false discovery rate-adjusted p below 0.01 and a log2 fold-change of 1. As an exploratory analysis of dynamics, max-normalized trajectories of the 1000 most abundant clonotypes were examined with PCA combined with hierarchical clustering. Separately sequenced CD4+ and CD8+ repertoires were used to assign the CD4 or CD8 phenotype of responding clones. The public reads were reanalyzed by TCRdb: fastp trimming at Q25, MiXCR alignment, in-frame beta chains only. Under each unique CDR3 protein, matching rows form one entry showing the most common genes and DNA. In this record, the V and J calls reflect TCRdb's handling and not the investigators' own analysis. For this sample the table gives 450,000 to 650,000 distinct CDR3 sequences, of which about a fifth were detected only once. The top ten hold approximately 12% of the sample.

Results the study describes overall, beyond this receptor: Whether the second-wave clones peaking on day 37 were SARS-CoV-2 specific was not confirmed. Some responding clones were detected in pre-infection memory, which suggested that pre-existing cross-reactive memory T cells had joined the SARS-CoV-2 response. Clones contracting from day 15 to 85 had balanced CD4/CD8 phenotypes, while a second wave expanding from day 15 to 37 was biased towards CD4+. Contracting CD4+ clones appeared mostly in the CM and EM memory subsets, whereas CD8+ clones were enriched in EMRA. Only a couple of mild cases were covered in the study, and larger cohorts including severe cases with pre-infection samples were considered necessary.

The chain employs TRBV7-2 and TRBJ2-1; no confident D gene assignment can be made. The sequenced material came from PBMCs or a T cell subset sorted from them (not recorded which). The TCR was taken from an adult woman who had mild COVID-19 (a few samples of this study predate the infection). The sample titles of this study are shuffled in the database, so cell type and time point are left out; the donor was told from shared clones. The bases are TGTGCCAGCAGCTTAGTATCTGGAATATATTACAATGAGCAGTTCTTC. It translates as CASSLVSGIYYNEQFF.